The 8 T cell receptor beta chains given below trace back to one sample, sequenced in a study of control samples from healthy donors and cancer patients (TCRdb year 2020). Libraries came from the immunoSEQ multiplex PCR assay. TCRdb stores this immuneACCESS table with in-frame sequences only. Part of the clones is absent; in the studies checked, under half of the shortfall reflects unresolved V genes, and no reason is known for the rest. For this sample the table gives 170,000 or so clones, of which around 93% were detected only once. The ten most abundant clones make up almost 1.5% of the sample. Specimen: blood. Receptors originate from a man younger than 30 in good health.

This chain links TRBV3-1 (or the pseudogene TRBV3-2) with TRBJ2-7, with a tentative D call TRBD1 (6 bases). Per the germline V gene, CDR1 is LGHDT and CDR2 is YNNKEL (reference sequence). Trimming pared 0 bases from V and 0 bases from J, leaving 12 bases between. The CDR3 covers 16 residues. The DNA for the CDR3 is TGTGCCAGCAGCCAAGATCCAAGGGGACACTCCTACGAGCAGTACTTC. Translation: CASSQDPRGHSYEQYF.

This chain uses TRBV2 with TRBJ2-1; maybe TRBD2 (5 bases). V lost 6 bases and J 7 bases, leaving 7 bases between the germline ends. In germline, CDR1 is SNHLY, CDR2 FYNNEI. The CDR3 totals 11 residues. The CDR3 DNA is TGTGCCAGCAGGTCGGGGAATGAGCAGTTCTTC. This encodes CASRSGNEQFF.

CDR3 region: CASSFREAKNIQYF. In DNA, the CDR3 is TGCGCCAGCAGCTTCCGGGAAGCCAAAAACATTCAGTACTTC. The genes are TRBV5-1 and TRBJ2-4, with a tentative D call TRBD2 (5 bases). This CDR3 region has 14 residues. Germline lookup yields CDR1 SGHRS and CDR2 YFSETQ. The ends were cut back, 2 bases at V and 0 bases at J, with 6 bases in the middle.

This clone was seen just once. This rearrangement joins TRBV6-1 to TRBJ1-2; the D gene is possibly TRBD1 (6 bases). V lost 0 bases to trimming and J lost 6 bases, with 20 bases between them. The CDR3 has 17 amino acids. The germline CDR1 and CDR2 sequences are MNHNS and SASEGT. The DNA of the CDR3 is TGTGCCAGCAGTGAAGCGCTTTCAACAGGGCAGTTCCATGGCTACACCTTC. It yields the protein CASSEALSTGQFHGYTF.

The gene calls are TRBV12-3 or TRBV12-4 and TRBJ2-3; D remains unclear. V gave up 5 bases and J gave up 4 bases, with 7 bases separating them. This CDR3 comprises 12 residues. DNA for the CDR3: TGTGCCAGCAGTCCCCAAGCAGATACGCAGTATTTT. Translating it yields CASSPQADTQYF.

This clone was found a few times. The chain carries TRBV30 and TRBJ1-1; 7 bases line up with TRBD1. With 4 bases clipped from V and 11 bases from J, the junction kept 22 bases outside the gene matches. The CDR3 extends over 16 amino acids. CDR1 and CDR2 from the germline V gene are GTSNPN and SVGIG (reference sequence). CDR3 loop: CAWTQRQGRALQWAFF. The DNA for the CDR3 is TGTGCCTGGACCCAAAGACAGGGCCGGGCACTCCAGTGGGCTTTCTTT.

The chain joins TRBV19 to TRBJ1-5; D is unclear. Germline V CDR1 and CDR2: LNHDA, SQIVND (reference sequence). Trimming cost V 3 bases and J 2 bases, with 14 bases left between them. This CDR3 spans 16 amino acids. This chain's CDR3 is CASSIRAPIGNQPQHF. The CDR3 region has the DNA TGTGCCAGTAGTATTAGGGCACCCATAGGCAATCAGCCCCAGCATTTT.

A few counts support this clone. The CDR3 sequence is CATCKSGAVNSPLHF. In DNA form, the CDR3 reads TGTGCCACCTGTAAATCGGGTGCAGTAAATTCACCCCTCCACTTT. The V gene is TRBV5-4, the J gene TRBJ1-6; D ambiguous. Trimming removed 9 bases at V and 7 bases at J, with 20 bases between. CDR3 length equals 15 residues. Germline-derived CDR1 and CDR2 are SGHNT and YYREEE (reference sequence).